The table lists the clone carrying this TCR beta chain with a count of one. Its antigen is unidentified. These data are taken from a study of cytomegalovirus exposure and HLA in healthy donors. The CDR3 totals 16 residues. CDR1 and CDR2 from the germline V gene are SGHKS and YYEKEE (reference sequence). With V trimmed by 0 bases and J by 2 bases, 4 bases remained unmatched. The PCR contained 60 Vbeta and 13 Jbeta primers. TCRdb keeps only in-frame clones here, not all; method: immunoSEQ multiplex PCR. The table includes about 140,000 clones, approximately 80% detected once. General observations from the study: A prior analysis recorded that most TCR beta V segments were productive about 87% or about 30% of the time. Listed as cytomegalovirus-associated were more than 150 TCR beta chains. Available immune exposure information was restricted to CMV serostatus only.

The sample taken for sequencing was PBMCs. This receptor was identified in a man aged 50 or older in good health and CMV-seronegative. The genes are TRBV5-5 and TRBJ1-4, with 7 bases lining up with TRBD1. In nucleotides, the CDR3 is TGTGCCAGCAGCTTGGGTGCGACAGGGACTAATGAAAAACTGTTTTTT. Its protein product is CASSLGATGTNEKLFF.